This T cell receptor (beta chain) was profiled in a study of shared clonotypes between healthy human individuals (dated by TCRdb to 2019 to 2021). In terms of the full investigation: The cohort comprised a couple of women and a few men aged 18 to 49 years. For each donor, CD4 naive and CD4 memory were each run on three plates, CD8 naive on two plates, and CD8 memory on one plate. To estimate repertoire size and how much clonotypes are shared between individuals, the study performed deep sequencing of blood TCR repertoires from roughly five healthy adults. To increase sequencing depth and limit assay-specific biases, TCR repertoire library preparation and sequencing were carried out by different laboratories using diverse techniques. Each donor's leukapheresis produced roughly between roughly 0.9 and 9 billion PBMCs. Results the study describes overall, beyond this receptor: Rarefaction of sorted-subset datasets indicated incomplete sequencing despite the large sequencing depth. The small number of donors limited the genetic and exposure-history diversity represented. Based on pairwise subsampling, the degree of clonotype sharing among donors was expected to be affected by sequencing depth. Sharing across several donors was observed for roughly 5% of naive CD4, over 3% of naive CD8, roughly 2.4% of memory CD4, and roughly 0.43% of memory CD8 clonotypes. Sampling was restricted to blood, and TCR repertoires in tissue are likely to differ from TCR repertoires in blood. Larger estimated clonotype richness was generally found for naive subsets than for memory subsets. Clonotypes shared by all four sorted-subset donors showed higher generation probabilities than non-shared clonotypes.

TCR CDR3 regions were amplified from genomic DNA by multiplex PCR using the deep immunoSEQ assay. Genomic DNA extracted from each cell subset was distributed evenly over all wells of several immunoSEQ 96-well plates, and each plate served as one replicate. For sorted subsets, approximately 190 ng of genomic DNA, equivalent to 30,000 or so T cell genomes, went into each replicate PCR. Purified libraries were quantified with a Qubit 3.0 fluorometer, sized on a Bioanalyzer 2100, and re-quantified with the KAPA Library Quantification kit. Every immunoSEQ 96-well plate was sequenced on a separate single-read 150-cycle Illumina NextSeq 550 flow cell. In the original analysis: Because the immunoSEQ output held only junctional sequences and lacked quality scores, the filtering could not match the filtering applied to full-length reads. To assign V/J genes and CDR3, sequences were annotated against IMGT germline references using PyIR, a Python wrapper for IgBLAST v1.9. Reads were removed for weak V/J assignments (E-value above 1e-6), missing CDR3, stop codons, out-of-frame junctions, or ambiguous translated residues. V3J clonotypes were defined as sequences sharing the same inferred V gene, J gene, and CDR3 amino acid sequence. Percentage overlap between repertoires was calculated by dividing the number of shared unique clonotypes by the size of the smaller repertoire. RTK rarefaction, the Chao1 estimator, and Recon v2.1 estimates of unobserved clonotypes were used to assess repertoire richness. For all TCRbeta clonotypes obtained by the gDNA method from a few donors, generation probabilities were computed with OLGA. The table comes from immuneACCESS by way of TCRdb, which keeps in-frame sequences with V and J called. Part of the clones is missing from these tables; in studies checked, under half for an unresolved V gene and the rest for unknown reasons. V, J and clone size derive from that table, while D and trimming were established from the DNA sequence. Present in this sample are about 110,000 clones, approximately 65% of which were seen just once. The biggest ten clones account for around 24% of the sample.

Of note for this clone: Its antigen has not been determined. No clone much larger than this one lies a single base away; base qualities are absent.

The donors were healthy, HIV-negative adults with no recently reported acute infections or vaccinations. Every donor was a Caucasian adult residing in Nashville, Tennessee, USA. The CD8 memory samples were a combination of magnetically selected CD45RO+ cells and CCR7-negative CD45RA+ effector memory (TemRA) cells. Blood was obtained by leukapheresis, after which PBMCs were separated by Ficoll-Histopaque density gradient centrifugation and cryopreserved in liquid nitrogen vapor phase. Analytical flow cytometry was used to check the purity and quantity of every magnetically sorted T cell population. From each sorted fraction, genomic DNA was isolated and quantified by UV absorbance on a Nanodrop 2000c. This sequence was found in a woman aged 25 to 39 in good health. The sequencing sample was made of memory CD8+ T cells sorted from blood. The cell subset or site label, read with the paper, signifies: CD45RO+ cells pooled with CCR7-negative TemRA cells.

The CDR3: CASRPRLGADEQFF. The DNA sequence reads TGTGCCAGCAGACCACGACTGGGCGCGGATGAGCAGTTCTTC. The sequence is built from TRBV13 and TRBJ2-1; the D gene cannot be named for sure. V sheds 6 bases and J sheds 8 bases, leaving 17 bases between their ends. The cysteine opens and the phenylalanine closes a CDR3 of 14 amino acids. The retained sequence is limited to the CDR3, 42 bases, with the frame set at the first base. The germline V gene (reference sequence) gives CDR1 as PRHDT and CDR2 as FYEKMQ.